This T cell receptor (beta chain) appears in the sequencing data of a study of cytomegalovirus exposure and HLA in healthy donors. Study-wide findings and caveats: Presence/absence analysis assumed near-uniform sequencing depth across donors. After further analysis at a later stage, 17,000 or so TCR beta sequences were associated with HLA alleles at 0.05 false discovery rate. Earlier findings revealed that most TCR beta V segments proved productive either about 87% or about 30% of the time.

Comment on this clone: The antigen remains unidentified.

Germline V lookup: CDR1 ENHRY, CDR2 SYGVKD. V was clipped by 8 bases and J by 0 bases, with 11 bases between them. The CDR3 spans 14 residues. PCR employed 60 Vbeta and 13 Jbeta primers. TCRdb's copy holds only in-frame clones and misses some; the assay was immunoSEQ multiplex PCR. The sample lists more than 150,000 clones; 75% to 85% were seen once. The chain links TRBV10-3 to TRBJ1-5; D not certain. The sequenced sample consisted of PBMCs. The sequence was obtained from a girl aged 2-9 years in good health and CMV-seropositive. The CDR3 protein is CAIGPGSSNQPQHF. The CDR3 DNA sequence: TGTGCCATCGGTCCGGGAAGTAGCAATCAGCCCCAGCATTTT.